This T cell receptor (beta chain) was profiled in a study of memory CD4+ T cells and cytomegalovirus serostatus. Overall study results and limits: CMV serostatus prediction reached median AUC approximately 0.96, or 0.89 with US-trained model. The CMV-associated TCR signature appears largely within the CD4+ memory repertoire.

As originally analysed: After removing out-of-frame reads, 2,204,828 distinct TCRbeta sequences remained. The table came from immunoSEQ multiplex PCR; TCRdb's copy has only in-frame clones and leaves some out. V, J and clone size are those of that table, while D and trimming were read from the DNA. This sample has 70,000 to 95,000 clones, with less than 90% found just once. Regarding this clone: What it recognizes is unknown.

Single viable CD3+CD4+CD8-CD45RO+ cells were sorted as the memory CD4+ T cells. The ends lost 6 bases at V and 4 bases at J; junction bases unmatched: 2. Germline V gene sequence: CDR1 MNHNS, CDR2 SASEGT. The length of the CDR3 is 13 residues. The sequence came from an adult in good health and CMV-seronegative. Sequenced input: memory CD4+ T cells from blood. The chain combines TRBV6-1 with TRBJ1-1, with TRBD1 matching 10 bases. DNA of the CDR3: TGTGCCAGCAGGGGACAGGGGAGCACTGAAGCTTTCTTT. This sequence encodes CASRGQGSTEAFF.